The present TCR beta chain was sequenced within a study of T-cell memory formation after mild COVID-19. This clonotype occurred a few times. From the 5' RACE reads, TCRdb called clonotypes with MiXCR, one entry per CDR3 protein. The repertoire holds 400,000 to 500,000 distinct CDR3 sequences, 20% seen once, with about 8.8% in the top ten. The sequence derives from an adult woman who had mild COVID-19 (a few samples of this study predate the infection). Cell type and time point are not known. Sequenced material: PBMCs or a T cell subset sorted from them (not recorded which).

The CDR3: CASSLSPGRDYEQYF. The CDR3 nucleotides are TGTGCCAGCAGCTTATCCCCGGGACGGGACTACGAGCAGTACTTC. The chain has TRBV7-9 and TRBJ2-7, with D tentatively TRBD1 or TRBD2 (5 bases each). From germline, CDR1 is SEHNR and CDR2 FQNEAQ (reference sequence). The ends were cut back, 2 bases at V and 3 bases at J, with 14 bases in the middle. The CDR3 is made up of 15 amino acids. Full variable domain (missing parts from reference TRBV7-9 and TRBJ2-7): DTGVSQNPRHKITKRGQNVTFRCDPISEHNRLYWYRQTLGQGPEFLTYFQNEAQLEKSRLLSDRFSAERPKGSFSTLEIQRTEQGDSAMYLCASSLSPGRDYEQYFGPGTRLTVT.